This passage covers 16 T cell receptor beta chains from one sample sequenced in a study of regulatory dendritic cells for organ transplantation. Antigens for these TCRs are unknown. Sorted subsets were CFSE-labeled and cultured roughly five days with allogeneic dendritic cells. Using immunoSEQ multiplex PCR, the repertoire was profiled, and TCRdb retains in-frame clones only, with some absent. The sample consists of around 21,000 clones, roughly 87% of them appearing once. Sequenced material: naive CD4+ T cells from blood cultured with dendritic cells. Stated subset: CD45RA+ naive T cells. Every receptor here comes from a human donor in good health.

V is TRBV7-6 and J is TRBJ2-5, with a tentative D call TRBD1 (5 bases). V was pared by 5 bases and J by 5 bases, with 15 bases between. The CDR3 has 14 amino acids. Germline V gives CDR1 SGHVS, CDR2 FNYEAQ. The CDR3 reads CASSERWTSETQYF. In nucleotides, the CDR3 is TGTGCCAGCAGCGAGAGGTGGACATCGGAGACCCAGTACTTC.

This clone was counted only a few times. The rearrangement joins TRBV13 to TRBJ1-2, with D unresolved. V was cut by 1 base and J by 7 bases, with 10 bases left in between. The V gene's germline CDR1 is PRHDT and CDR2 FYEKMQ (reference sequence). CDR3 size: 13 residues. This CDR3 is CASSLEGIPGYTF. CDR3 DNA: TGTGCCAGCAGCTTAGAAGGGATTCCTGGCTACACCTTC.

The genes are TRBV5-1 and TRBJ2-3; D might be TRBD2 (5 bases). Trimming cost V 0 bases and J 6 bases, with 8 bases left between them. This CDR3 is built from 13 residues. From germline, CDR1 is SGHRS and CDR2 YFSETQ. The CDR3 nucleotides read TGCGCCAGCAGCTTGGGTAGGACTGATACGCAGTATTTT. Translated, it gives CASSLGRTDTQYF.

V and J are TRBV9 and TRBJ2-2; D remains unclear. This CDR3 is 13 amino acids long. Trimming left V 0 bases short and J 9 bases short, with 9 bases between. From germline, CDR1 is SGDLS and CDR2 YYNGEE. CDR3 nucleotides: TGTGCCAGCAGCGTAGCTCCAGTTTGGGAGCTGTTTTTT. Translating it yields CASSVAPVWELFF.

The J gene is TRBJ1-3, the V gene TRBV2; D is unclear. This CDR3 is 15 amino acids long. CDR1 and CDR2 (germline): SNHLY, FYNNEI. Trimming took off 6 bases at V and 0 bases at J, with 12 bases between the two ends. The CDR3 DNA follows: TGTGCCAGCAGACGGATAGTAAGCTCTGGAAACACCATATATTTT. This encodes CASRRIVSSGNTIYF.

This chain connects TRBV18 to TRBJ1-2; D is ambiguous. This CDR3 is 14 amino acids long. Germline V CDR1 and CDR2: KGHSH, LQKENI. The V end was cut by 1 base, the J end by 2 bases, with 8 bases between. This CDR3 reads CASSPQGGNYGYTF. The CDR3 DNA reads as TGTGCCAGCTCACCACAGGGCGGGAACTATGGCTACACCTTC.

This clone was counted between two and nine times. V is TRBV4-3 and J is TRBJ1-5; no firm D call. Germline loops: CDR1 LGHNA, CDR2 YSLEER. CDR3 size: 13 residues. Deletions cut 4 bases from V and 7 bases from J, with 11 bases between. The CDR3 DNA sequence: TGCGCCAGCAGCCCATCTACTCAGCAGCCCCAGCATTTT. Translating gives CASSPSTQQPQHF.

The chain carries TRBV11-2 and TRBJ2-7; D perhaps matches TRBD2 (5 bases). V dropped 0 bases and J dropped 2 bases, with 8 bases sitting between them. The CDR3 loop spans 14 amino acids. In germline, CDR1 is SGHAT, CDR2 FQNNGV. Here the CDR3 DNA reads TGTGCCAGCAGCTTAGACCGGGGAACCTACGAGCAGTACTTC. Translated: CASSLDRGTYEQYF.

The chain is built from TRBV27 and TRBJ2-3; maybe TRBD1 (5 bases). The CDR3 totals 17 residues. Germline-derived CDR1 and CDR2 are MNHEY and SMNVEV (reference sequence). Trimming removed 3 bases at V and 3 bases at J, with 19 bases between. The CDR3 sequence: CASSFGPKGVLTDTQYF. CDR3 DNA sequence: TGTGCCAGCAGTTTTGGCCCCAAAGGGGTCCTGACAGATACGCAGTATTTT.

CDR3 protein: CASTPNAGGPGSIQYF. The CDR3 DNA follows: TGTGCCAGCACCCCCAACGCTGGGGGCCCGGGAAGTATTCAGTACTTC. V gene TRBV2 combines with J gene TRBJ2-4; D might be TRBD1 (6 bases). Germline assignment: CDR1 SNHLY and CDR2 FYNNEI. The V gene lost 7 bases and the J gene lost 10 bases, with 26 bases spanning the gap. There are 16 residues in the CDR3.

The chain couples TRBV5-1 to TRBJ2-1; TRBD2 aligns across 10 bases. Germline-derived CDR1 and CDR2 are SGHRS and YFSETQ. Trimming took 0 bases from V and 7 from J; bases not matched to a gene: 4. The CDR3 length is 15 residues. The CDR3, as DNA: TGCGCCAGCAGCTTGGTGGTAGCGGGAGGAAATGAGCAGTTCTTC. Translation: CASSLVVAGGNEQFF.

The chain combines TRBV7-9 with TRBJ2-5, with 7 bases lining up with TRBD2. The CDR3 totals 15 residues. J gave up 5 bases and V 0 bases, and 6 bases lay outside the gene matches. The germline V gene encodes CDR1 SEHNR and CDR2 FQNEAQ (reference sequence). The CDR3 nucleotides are TGTGCCAGCAGCTTAGCCCCCGGGGGGTGGGAGACCCAGTACTTC. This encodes CASSLAPGGWETQYF.

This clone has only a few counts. As DNA, the CDR3 is TGTGCCAGCAGCTTAACGACCGGGGAGCTGTTTTTT. Translation: CASSLTTGELFF. The chain recombines TRBV7-3 with TRBJ2-2, with D unresolved. This CDR3 has 12 residues. CDR1 is SGHTA, CDR2 FQGTGA, per germline. The V end lost 0 bases, the J end lost 5 bases, and 1 base lay between the germline ends.

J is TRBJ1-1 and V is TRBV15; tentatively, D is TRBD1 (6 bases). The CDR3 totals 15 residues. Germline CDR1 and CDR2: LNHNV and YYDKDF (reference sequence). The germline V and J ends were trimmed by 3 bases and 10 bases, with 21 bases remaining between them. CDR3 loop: CATSRNREGYRAAFF. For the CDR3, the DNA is TGTGCCACCAGCAGGAACAGGGAAGGGTATCGGGCAGCTTTCTTT.

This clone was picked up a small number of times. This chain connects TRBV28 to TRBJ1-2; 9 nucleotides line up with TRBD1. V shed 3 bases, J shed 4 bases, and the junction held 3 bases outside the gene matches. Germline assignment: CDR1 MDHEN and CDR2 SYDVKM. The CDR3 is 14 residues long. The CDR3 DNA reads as TGTGCCAGCAGTTTCGTGGGACAGGGCTATGGCTACACCTTC. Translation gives CASSFVGQGYGYTF.

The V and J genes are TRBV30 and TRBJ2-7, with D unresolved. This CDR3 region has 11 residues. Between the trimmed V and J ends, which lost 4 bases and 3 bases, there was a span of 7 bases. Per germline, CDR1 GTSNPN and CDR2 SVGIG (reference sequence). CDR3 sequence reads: CAWMGSYEQYF. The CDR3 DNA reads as TGTGCCTGGATGGGAAGCTACGAGCAGTACTTC.